This TCR beta chain came from a study of T cell responses to AZD1222 COVID-19 vaccine. Notes on the study in general: At baseline, just a handful of AZD1222 recipients tested seropositive. Spike-specific TCR breadth rose after two AZD1222 doses, and depth rose as well.

TCRdb's table, derived via immunoSEQ multiplex PCR, lists solely in-frame clones and lacks some. The sample holds more than 150,000 clones, around nine tenths seen once. As concerns this clone: The antigen remains undetermined.

The input for sequencing was peripheral blood, taken on day 0 of AZD1222 vaccination. The receptor's source is an adult in good health.

The CDR3, as DNA: TGCAGCGCGTGGTTGAACACTGAAGCTTTCTTT. Its translation: CSAWLNTEAFF. The J gene is TRBJ1-1, the V gene TRBV29-1; D uncertain. CDR1 is SQVTM, CDR2 ANQGSEA, per germline. The CDR3 has 11 residues. Trimming pared 7 bases from V and 0 bases from J, leaving 6 bases between.